Listed below are T cell receptor beta chains from one sample, sequenced in a study of shared clonotypes between healthy human individuals. Here immunoSEQ multiplex PCR was the method, and the copy in TCRdb shows in-frame clones only, minus some. The sample has approximately 440,000 clones; 70% to 80% are singletons. Sequencing was performed on PBMCs. Receptors were obtained from a woman between 35 and 50 years old in good health. Some clones in this sample may be carry-over from other donors' samples. Both conserved end residues are part of each CDR3. The order of the fields is V gene, clone size, D gene, J gene, CDR3 protein, CDR3 DNA. The D gene is left open where the match is weak. Part of the rows lack a size; the others show once, few, many or a class for expanded clones.

TRBV20-1	NA	NA	TRBJ1-2	CSAFGPWGTF	TGCAGTGCTTTCGGACCCTGGGGCACCTTC
TRBV4-3	once	TRBD2	TRBJ2-1	CASSQGGGASGIHTQFF	TGCGCCAGCAGCCAGGGTGGAGGAGCTAGCGGGATACATACGCAGTTCTTC
TRBV4-3	NA	TRBD2	TRBJ2-2	CASSQAELREVDGELFF	TGCGCCAGCAGCCAAGCGGAGTTGCGGGAGGTGGACGGGGAGCTGTTTTTT
TRBV28	NA	TRBD1	TRBJ2-7	CASSPSEGDSVSYEQYF	TGTGCCAGCAGTCCGTCTGAGGGGGACAGTGTCTCCTACGAGCAGTACTTC
TRBV4-2	NA	TRBD1	TRBJ1-4	CASSQVWTGVEKLFF	TGTGCCAGCAGCCAAGTTTGGACAGGGGTTGAAAAACTGTTTTTT
TRBV11-1	NA	NA	TRBJ2-5	CASRERGSFHQYF	TGTGCCAGCAGGGAACGGGGTTCTTTCCACCAGTACTTC
TRBV9	NA	NA	TRBJ2-5	CASSQGTKDVETQYF	TGTGCCAGCTCCCAAGGGACGAAGGATGTAGAGACCCAGTACTTC
TRBV18	many	TRBD2	TRBJ2-1	CASSPRAGGRNEQFF	TGTGCCAGCTCACCCCGGGCGGGAGGTCGGAATGAGCAGTTCTTC
TRBV29-1	NA	TRBD1	TRBJ1-2	CSVAIGGELGRYGYTF	TGCAGCGTTGCAATAGGGGGCGAGCTGGGGAGGTATGGCTACACCTTC
TRBV6-1	NA	TRBD2	TRBJ2-5	CASSPLGAGPQGMHF	TGTGCCAGCAGCCCCCTGGGAGCGGGACCCCAAGGGATGCACTTC
TRBV5-1	NA	NA	TRBJ2-5	CASRKGAGGAGETQYF	TGCGCCAGCAGGAAAGGGGCAGGGGGAGCGGGAGAGACCCAGTACTTC
TRBV7-9	NA	NA	TRBJ2-7	CASSLQGQGYEQYF	TGTGCCAGCAGCCTTCAGGGGCAGGGCTACGAGCAGTACTTC